What follows are 17 T cell receptor beta chains derived from one specimen sequenced in a study of T-cell memory formation after mild COVID-19. Each CDR3 protein gets one entry after TCRdb re-called the 5' RACE reads with MiXCR. The table records about 210,000 distinct CDR3 sequences, roughly a tenth of them present only once. The source material was PBMCs or a T cell subset sorted from them (not recorded which). Receptors originate from a young man who had mild COVID-19 (a few samples of this study predate the infection). Cell type and time point are not known.

This clonotype was counted at least ten times. The V gene is TRBV7-2, the J gene TRBJ1-2; D is unclear. The V end was cut by 1 base, the J end by 8 bases, with 11 bases between. Per germline, CDR1 SGHTA and CDR2 FQGNSA. There are 13 residues in the CDR3. Here the CDR3 reads CASSLDRVGGYTF. The DNA for the CDR3 is TGTGCCAGCAGCTTAGATCGGGTAGGCGGCTACACCTTC.

CDR3 DNA sequence: TGTGCCAGCAGAATTACAGGGGATCAAAACATTCAGTACTTC. Translation gives CASRITGDQNIQYF. V is TRBV5-6 and J is TRBJ2-4, with 7 bases fitting TRBD1. The ends lost 5 bases at V and 5 bases at J; junction bases unmatched: 7. The CDR3 has 14 amino acids. Per germline, CDR1 SGHDT and CDR2 YYEEEE.

This clonotype was observed a handful of times. This chain uses TRBV9 with TRBJ1-3, with D tentatively TRBD1 (5 bases). The germline V and J ends were trimmed by 0 bases and 0 bases, with 10 bases remaining between them. Germline assignment: CDR1 SGDLS and CDR2 YYNGEE. This CDR3 spans 16 amino acids. CDR3 nucleotides: TGTGCCAGCAGCGTAGGAGGGGTCCCCTCTGGAAACACCATATATTTT. Its translation is CASSVGGVPSGNTIYF.

A few counts support this clonotype. The chain recombines TRBV7-2 with TRBJ2-3, with 8 nucleotides matching TRBD2. Germline V CDR1 and CDR2: SGHTA, FQGNSA. The ends lost 5 bases at V and 1 base at J; junction bases unmatched: 5. The CDR3 runs 15 residues. CDR3 protein: CASSTPTSGTDTQYF. CDR3 bases: TGTGCCAGCAGCACGCCGACTAGCGGCACAGATACGCAGTATTTT.

This clonotype was detected only a few times. The chain employs TRBV4-2 and TRBJ1-3, with no clear D. This CDR3 contains 15 residues. From germline, CDR1 is LGHNA and CDR2 YNFKEQ. V was shortened by 1 base and J by 0 bases, with 7 bases between the two germline ends. CDR3 amino acids: CASSQGVSSGNTIYF. The CDR3 DNA reads TGTGCCAGCAGCCAAGGCGTGAGCTCTGGAAACACCATATATTTT.

This clonotype has just a few counts. The genes are TRBV3-1 and TRBJ1-2, with D possibly TRBD1 on 5 matching bases. V was trimmed by 4 bases and J by 3 bases, leaving 12 bases between them. The CDR3 runs to 14 residues. Germline CDR1 reads LGHDT; CDR2 reads YNNKEL (reference sequence). The CDR3 DNA sequence: TGTGCCAGCAGCCGAGCGGGACCCCACTATGGCTACACCTTC. This sequence encodes CASSRAGPHYGYTF.

This chain uses TRBV20-1 with TRBJ2-7; a possible D gene is TRBD2 (6 bases). Germline V gives CDR1 DFQATT, CDR2 SNEGSKA (reference sequence). V lost 3 bases and J 1 base, leaving 13 bases between the germline ends. This CDR3 has 14 residues. CDR3 in amino acids: CSASVGGGSYEQYV. The CDR3 nucleotides read TGCAGTGCTAGTGTGGGAGGTGGGTCCTACGAGCAGTACGTC.

CDR3 DNA: TGTGCCAGCAAGGCAGTTGATTATGGCTACACCTTC. It is translated as CASKAVDYGYTF. This chain links TRBV2 with TRBJ1-2; no definite D call. The CDR3 runs 12 residues. V lost 7 bases to trimming and J lost 5 bases, with 11 bases between them. Germline assignment: CDR1 SNHLY and CDR2 FYNNEI.

The table lists this clonotype with a few counts. The chain links TRBV5-4 to TRBJ1-1; D gene unclear. V gave up 4 bases and J gave up 4 bases, with 11 bases separating them. Germline CDR1 SGHNT, CDR2 YYREEE (reference sequence). The CDR3 has 13 residues. CDR3 in DNA: TGTGCCAGCAGCCCCGGTACACGCACTGAAGCTTTCTTT. Protein product: CASSPGTRTEAFF.

This clonotype appeared a few times. The chain carries TRBV14 and TRBJ2-7; no reliable D call. The CDR3 is 13 residues long. V was shortened by 1 base and J by 0 bases, with 4 bases between the two germline ends. The germline V gene encodes CDR1 SGHDN and CDR2 FVKESK. The CDR3 protein is CASSQVLSYEQYF. Here the CDR3 DNA reads TGTGCCAGCAGCCAAGTACTCTCCTACGAGCAGTACTTC.

This clonotype has a handful of counts. The chain joins TRBV20-1 to TRBJ2-5; 10 bases match TRBD2. Germline V gene lookup returns CDR1 DFQATT and CDR2 SNEGSKA (reference sequence). This CDR3 region has 14 residues. V shed 5 bases and J 3 bases; nucleotides not matched to a gene: 6. The CDR3 DNA sequence: TGCAGTGCTCTCCTAACTAGCGGGGAAGAGACCCAGTACTTC. It codes for CSALLTSGEETQYF.

J is TRBJ2-2 and V is TRBV5-1; TRBD2 agrees at 8 bases. From germline, CDR1 is SGHRS and CDR2 YFSETQ. The junction had 7 bases not matched to a gene; V was cut back by 3 bases and J by 6 bases. CDR3 length: 15 amino acids. CDR3 amino acids: CASSWGLETPGELFF. CDR3 sequence (DNA): TGCGCCAGCAGCTGGGGACTAGAAACCCCCGGGGAGCTGTTTTTT. The variable domain in full, completed from reference TRBV5-1 and TRBJ2-2, reads KAGVTQTPRYLIKTRGQQVTLSCSPISGHRSVSWYQQTPGQGLQFLFEYFSETQRNKGNFPGRFSGRQFSNSRSEMNVSTLELGDSALYLCASSWGLETPGELFFGEGSRLTVL.

V is TRBV3-1 and J is TRBJ1-2; D is unclear. The CDR3 is 15 amino acids. Germline V gene data show CDR1 as LGHDT and CDR2 as YNNKEL (reference sequence). The V and J ends lost 1 base and 0 bases respectively, with 9 bases between them. For the CDR3, the DNA is TGTGCCAGCAGCCAAGGGTTAGGAACTAACTATGGCTACACCTTC. This translates into CASSQGLGTNYGYTF.

This clonotype was recorded a few times. V gene TRBV5-1 combines with J gene TRBJ1-2; 10 nucleotides agree with TRBD1. The junction had 2 bases not matched to a gene; V was cut back by 4 bases and J by 2 bases. The CDR3 loop spans 14 amino acids. CDR1 is SGHRS, CDR2 YFSETQ, per germline. The CDR3 DNA sequence: TGCGCCAGCAGCGTGGACAGGGGGAACTATGGCTACACCTTC. Translation: CASSVDRGNYGYTF.

Only a few counts were recorded for this clonotype. The chain carries TRBV15 and TRBJ1-6, with TRBD1 as a possible D gene (6 bases). Germline V gene data show CDR1 as LNHNV and CDR2 as YYDKDF (reference sequence). The CDR3 is 18 amino acids. Trimming left V 6 bases short and J 6 bases short, with 24 bases between. The CDR3 DNA reads as TGTGCCACCAGTACTACCCCGATTCGAAGGGGGTCTAATTCACCCCTCCACTTT. Its protein is CATSTTPIRRGSNSPLHF. Based on the CDR3 plus reference TRBV15 and TRBJ1-6, the full variable domain is DAMVIQNPRYQVTQFGKPVTLSCSQTLNHNVMYWYQQKSSQAPKLLFHYYDKDFNNEADTPDNFQSRRPNTSFCFLDIRSPGLGDTAMYLCATSTTPIRRGSNSPLHFGNGTRLTVT.

This clonotype was seen a handful of times. The V and J genes are TRBV12-3 or TRBV12-4 and TRBJ2-3, with D unclear. CDR3 length: 12 amino acids. V lost 7 bases and J 4 bases, leaving 9 bases between the germline ends. Here the CDR3 reads CASNPSADTQYF. CDR3 bases: TGTGCCAGCAACCCGTCCGCAGATACGCAGTATTTT.

V usage is TRBV5-6 and J usage is TRBJ2-2; D gene unclear. The V end was cut by 1 base, the J end by 5 bases, with 9 bases between. The CDR3 spans 14 residues. The germline CDR1 and CDR2 sequences are SGHDT and YYEEEE. The CDR3 DNA reads as TGTGCCAGCAGCTTGTTTGGCCGAACCGGGGAGCTGTTTTTT. Amino acids: CASSLFGRTGELFF.